A single sample gave rise to the 21 T cell receptor beta chains below, sequenced in a study of patients and donors after allogeneic stem cell transplantation. One entry per CDR3 protein, called by TCRdb with MiXCR from the RT-PCR reads. The profile shows approximately 170,000 distinct CDR3 sequences, nearly 25% of them singletons. Source material: blood, either unsorted or a sorted T cell fraction (not recorded which). Every receptor here comes from a human donor who was either an allogeneic HSCT recipient or a stem cell or donor lymphocyte infusion donor (not recorded which). It is not recorded whose cells these are; they may come from a transplant donor.

CDR3 nucleotide sequence: TGTGCCAGCAGCTTACTGCGGGGCACCGGGGAGCTGTTTTTT. Encoded protein: CASSLLRGTGELFF. V is TRBV11-2 and J is TRBJ2-2; perhaps TRBD2 as D (6 bases). CDR3 length equals 14 residues. Germline V gene data show CDR1 as SGHAT and CDR2 as FQNNGV. V lost 2 bases, J lost 4 bases, and 8 bases lay in between.

In its sample, this clonotype was seen a few times. V usage is TRBV5-5 and J usage is TRBJ1-5; TRBD1 might be the D (5 bases). The CDR3 runs 14 residues. CDR1 is SGHKS and CDR2 is YYEKEE in the germline V gene (reference sequence). Trimming pared 4 bases from V and 4 bases from J, leaving 12 bases between. The chain's CDR3 is CASSGDVRNQPQHF. The CDR3 DNA reads TGTGCCAGCAGCGGGGACGTACGGAATCAGCCCCAGCATTTT.

This clonotype was seen only a few times. This rearrangement joins TRBV5-1 to TRBJ2-5, with D possibly being TRBD1 (5 bases). The germline CDR1 and CDR2 sequences are SGHRS and YFSETQ. V was clipped by 0 bases and J by 0 bases, with 12 bases between them. This CDR3 has 16 residues. The CDR3 DNA reads as TGCGCCAGCAGCTTGGAAGGCAGGGTCTACCAAGAGACCCAGTACTTC. This translates into CASSLEGRVYQETQYF.

The CDR3 is CASRGTGRADTQYF. The CDR3 DNA is TGTGCCAGCAGGGGGACAGGTCGGGCAGATACGCAGTATTTT. The chain couples TRBV12-3 or TRBV12-4 to TRBJ2-3; 8 nucleotides agree with TRBD1. V was clipped by 6 bases and J by 4 bases; unmatched bases: 6. The length of the CDR3 is 14 residues.

The rearrangement uses TRBV24-1 and TRBJ2-2; D is tentatively TRBD1 or TRBD2 (5 bases each). Trimming took off 3 bases at V and 1 base at J, with 14 bases between the two ends. The CDR3 spans 17 residues. The V gene's germline CDR1 is KGHDR and CDR2 SFDVKD. The CDR3, as DNA: TGTGCCACCAGTGATGACCCCGGGACGGTGAACACCGGGGAGCTGTTTTTT. It is translated as CATSDDPGTVNTGELFF.

This clonotype was seen more than once but under ten times. This rearrangement joins TRBV7-2 to TRBJ1-5; D gene ambiguous. CDR3 length: 16 residues. The V end lost 5 bases, the J end lost 2 bases, and 16 bases lay between the germline ends. From germline, CDR1 is SGHTA and CDR2 FQGNSA. The CDR3 loop is CASSPETRKGNQPQHF. CDR3 bases: TGTGCCAGCAGCCCCGAGACCCGGAAGGGCAATCAGCCCCAGCATTTT.

This chain joins TRBV11-3 and TRBJ2-3, with a weak D call TRBD1 (6 bases). Germline lookup yields CDR1 SGHNT and CDR2 YENEEA. The V gene lost 5 bases and the J gene lost 6 bases, with 12 bases spanning the gap. The CDR3 contains 13 residues. The CDR3, as DNA: TGTGCCAGCAGCAACCACAGGGCCGATACGCAGTATTTT. Translating gives CASSNHRADTQYF.

The chain couples TRBV6-2 or TRBV6-3 to TRBJ2-1; no clear D. This CDR3 is 13 amino acids long. In germline, CDR1 is MNHEY, CDR2 SVGEGT. Trimming cost V 10 bases and J 8 bases, with 18 bases left between them. The DNA of the CDR3 is TGTGCCATCTCGCGACTCCGGTGGGATGAGCAGTTCTTC. Its protein product is CAISRLRWDEQFF.

This clonotype occurred many times. This chain connects TRBV4-2 to TRBJ1-1, with no clear D. The CDR3 contains 12 residues. V shed 1 base and J shed 7 bases, with 7 bases lying between them. CDR1 is LGHNA and CDR2 is YNFKEQ in the germline V gene. CDR3 sequence reads: CASSQGSYEAFF. Written as DNA, the CDR3 is TGTGCCAGCAGCCAAGGCAGTTATGAAGCTTTCTTT.

A note on this clonotype: Its ends do not fully match the called genes, so a read error is possible. The chain has TRBV7-3 and TRBJ2-3; TRBD1 aligns across 7 bases. This CDR3 comprises 16 residues. Germline V CDR1 and CDR2: SGHTA, FQGTGA. CDR3 coding DNA: TGTGCCGGCAGCTTGGCAGGGGGTCCCTTTGGAGATACGCAGTATTTT. This translates into CAGSLAGGPFGDTQYF.

This clonotype was detected a few times. The chain links TRBV9 to TRBJ2-2, with TRBD1 identical over 8 bases. The CDR3 sequence is 15 residues long. The junction had 2 bases not matched to a gene; V was cut back by 1 base and J by 3 bases. Germline CDR1 SGDLS, CDR2 YYNGEE. The CDR3 DNA is TGTGCCAGCAGCGTAAGGGACAGGCACACCGGGGAGCTGTTTTTT. Protein product: CASSVRDRHTGELFF.

This clonotype was seen more than once but under ten times. The V gene is TRBV29-1, the J gene TRBJ1-1; D is unclear. The CDR3 has 13 residues. Germline CDR1 and CDR2: SQVTM and ANQGSEA. The V gene lost 4 bases and the J gene lost 0 bases, with 9 bases spanning the gap. This chain's CDR3 is CSVVRPLNTEAFF. The CDR3 DNA sequence: TGCAGCGTTGTTCGGCCCCTGAACACTGAAGCTTTCTTT.

V usage is TRBV15 and J usage is TRBJ1-6; D gene ambiguous. Trimming cost V 0 bases and J 7 bases, with 4 bases left between them. CDR1 and CDR2 from the germline V gene are LNHNV and YYDKDF (reference sequence). The CDR3 runs to 13 residues. CDR3 residues: CATSRDQNSPLHF. CDR3 nucleotides: TGTGCCACCAGCAGAGATCAGAATTCACCCCTCCACTTT. Together with reference TRBV15 and TRBJ1-6, the CDR3 gives the full variable domain: DAMVIQNPRYQVTQFGKPVTLSCSQTLNHNVMYWYQQKSSQAPKLLFHYYDKDFNNEADTPDNFQSRRPNTSFCFLDIRSPGLGDTAMYLCATSRDQNSPLHFGNGTRLTVT.

The chain has TRBV2 and TRBJ2-4; a possible D gene is TRBD1 (6 bases). Per the germline V gene, CDR1 is SNHLY and CDR2 is FYNNEI. V was cut by 6 bases and J by 9 bases, with 9 bases left in between. The CDR3 consists of 11 residues. CDR3 sequence (DNA): TGTGCCAGCAGAACAGGGTCCATTCAGTACTTC. Amino acid sequence: CASRTGSIQYF.

The chain employs TRBV15 and TRBJ1-2; no definite D call. This CDR3 has 13 amino acids. The ends were cut back, 5 bases at V and 4 bases at J, with 11 bases in the middle. CDR1 is LNHNV and CDR2 is YYDKDF in the germline V gene (reference sequence). CDR3 DNA sequence: TGTGCCACCAGCCGGTTGGGCAGCTATGGCTACACCTTC. Protein product: CATSRLGSYGYTF.

CDR3 nucleotides: TGCAGTGCTAGAGGACCGGGCGCAGATACGCAGTATTTT. Encoded protein: CSARGPGADTQYF. V gene TRBV20-1 combines with J gene TRBJ2-3; unclear D gene. CDR3 size: 13 residues. The V gene's germline CDR1 is DFQATT and CDR2 SNEGSKA (reference sequence). The ends were cut back, 1 base at V and 4 bases at J, with 9 bases in the middle.

Only a few counts were recorded for this clonotype. This chain uses TRBV3-1 with TRBJ1-2, with D perhaps TRBD1 (5 bases). The CDR3 covers 15 residues. The V end lost 2 bases, the J end lost 6 bases, and 16 bases lay between the germline ends. From germline, CDR1 is LGHDT and CDR2 YNNKEL (reference sequence). The CDR3 DNA sequence: TGTGCCAGCAGCCAAACCGGGACGGGCAGAGATGGCTACACCTTC. Its protein product is CASSQTGTGRDGYTF.

V is TRBV18 and J is TRBJ2-1, with 11 bases matching TRBD2. Trimming at V came to 4 bases and at J to 7 bases, leaving 9 bases not matched to a gene. This CDR3 is built from 16 residues. The germline V gene encodes CDR1 KGHSH and CDR2 LQKENI. The CDR3 DNA reads TGTGCCAGCTCACTCGTACTTAGCGGGAGGGTTAATGAGCAGTTCTTC. It yields the protein CASSLVLSGRVNEQFF.

Only a few counts were recorded for this clonotype. This chain uses TRBV6-2 or TRBV6-3 with TRBJ2-5, with no clear D. V dropped 8 bases and J dropped 3 bases, with 13 bases sitting between them. Germline CDR1 and CDR2: MNHEY and SVGEGT. This CDR3 is built from 13 residues. CDR3 sequence (DNA): TGTGCCAGCCGCTACTTAACCGAAGAGACCCAGTACTTC. It codes for CASRYLTEETQYF.

The chain combines TRBV20-1 with TRBJ2-2, with D maybe TRBD2 (5 bases). V dropped 6 bases and J dropped 0 bases, with 11 bases sitting between them. In germline, CDR1 is DFQATT, CDR2 SNEGSKA (reference sequence). CDR3 length equals 14 residues. CDR3 sequence (DNA): TGCAGTGCCAAGCCCGGGACGAACACCGGGGAGCTGTTTTTT. It specifies CSAKPGTNTGELFF.

The table lists this clonotype with a few counts. The chain links TRBV20-1 to TRBJ2-7; D gene unclear. Germline CDR1 is DFQATT and CDR2 is SNEGSKA (reference sequence). This CDR3 region has 14 residues. Trimming pared 5 bases from V and 0 bases from J, leaving 14 bases between. CDR3 DNA: TGCAGTGCTCTCGATGTGCTAAGCTCCTACGAGCAGTACTTC. Its translation: CSALDVLSSYEQYF.